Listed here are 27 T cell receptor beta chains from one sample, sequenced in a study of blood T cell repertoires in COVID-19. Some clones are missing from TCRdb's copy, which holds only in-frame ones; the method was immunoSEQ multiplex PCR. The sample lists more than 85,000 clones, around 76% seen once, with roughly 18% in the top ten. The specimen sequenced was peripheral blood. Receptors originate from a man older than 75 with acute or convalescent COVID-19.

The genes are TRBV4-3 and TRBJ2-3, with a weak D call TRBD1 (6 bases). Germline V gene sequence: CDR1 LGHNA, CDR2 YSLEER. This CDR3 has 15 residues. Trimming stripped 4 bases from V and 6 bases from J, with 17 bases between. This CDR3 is CASSPRNRESDTQYF. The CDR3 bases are TGCGCCAGCAGCCCCCGGAACAGGGAGTCGGATACGCAGTATTTT.

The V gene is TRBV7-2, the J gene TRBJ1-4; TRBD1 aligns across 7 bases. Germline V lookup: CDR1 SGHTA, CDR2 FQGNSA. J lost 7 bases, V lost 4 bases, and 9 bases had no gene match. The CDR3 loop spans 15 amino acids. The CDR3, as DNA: TGTGCCAGCAGCTCCGACAGGGCGAAGGGTGAAAAACTGTTTTTT. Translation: CASSSDRAKGEKLFF.

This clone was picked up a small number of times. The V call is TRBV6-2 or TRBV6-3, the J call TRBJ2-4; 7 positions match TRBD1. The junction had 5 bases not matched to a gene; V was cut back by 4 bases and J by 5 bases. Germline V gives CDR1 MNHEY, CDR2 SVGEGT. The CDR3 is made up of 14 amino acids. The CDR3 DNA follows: TGTGCCAGCAGTTTCACCGGGACAGAAAACATTCAGTACTTC. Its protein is CASSFTGTENIQYF.

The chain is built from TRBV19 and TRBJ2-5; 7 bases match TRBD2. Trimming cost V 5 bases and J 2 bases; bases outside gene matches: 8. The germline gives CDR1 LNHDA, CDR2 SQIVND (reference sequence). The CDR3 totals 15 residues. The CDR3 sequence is CASSFFLAVQETQYF. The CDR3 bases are TGTGCCAGTAGTTTCTTCCTAGCGGTACAAGAGACCCAGTACTTC.

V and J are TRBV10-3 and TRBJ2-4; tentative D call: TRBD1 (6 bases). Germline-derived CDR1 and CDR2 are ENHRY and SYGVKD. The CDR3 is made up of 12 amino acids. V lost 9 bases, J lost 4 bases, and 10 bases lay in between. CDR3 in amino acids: CAIDRRKNIQYF. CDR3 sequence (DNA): TGTGCCATTGACAGGAGAAAAAACATTCAGTACTTC.

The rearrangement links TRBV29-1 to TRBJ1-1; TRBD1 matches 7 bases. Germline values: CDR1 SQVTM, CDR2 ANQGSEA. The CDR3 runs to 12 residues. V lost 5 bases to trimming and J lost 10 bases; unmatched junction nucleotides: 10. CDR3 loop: CSVKQGSGGAFF. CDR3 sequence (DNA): TGCAGCGTTAAACAGGGGTCTGGGGGAGCTTTCTTT.

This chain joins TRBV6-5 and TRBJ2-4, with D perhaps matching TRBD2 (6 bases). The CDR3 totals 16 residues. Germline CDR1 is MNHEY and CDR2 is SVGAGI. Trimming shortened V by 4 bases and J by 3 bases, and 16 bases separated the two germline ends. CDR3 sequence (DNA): TGTGCCAGCAGTTCCCCGGGGGATCTTAACAAAAACATTCAGTACTTC. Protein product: CASSSPGDLNKNIQYF.

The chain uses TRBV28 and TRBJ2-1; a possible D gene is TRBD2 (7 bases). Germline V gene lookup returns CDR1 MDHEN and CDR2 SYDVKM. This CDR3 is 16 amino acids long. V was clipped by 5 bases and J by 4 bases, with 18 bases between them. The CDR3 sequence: CASSLGGLRGYNEQFF. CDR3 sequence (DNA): TGTGCCAGCAGTCTGGGGGGGCTTAGGGGGTACAATGAGCAGTTCTTC.

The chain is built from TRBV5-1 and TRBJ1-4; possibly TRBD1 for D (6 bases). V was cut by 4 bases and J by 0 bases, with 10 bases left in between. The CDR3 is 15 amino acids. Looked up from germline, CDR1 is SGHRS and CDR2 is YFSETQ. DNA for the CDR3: TGCGCCAGCAGCCCCTCAGGGGCAACTAATGAAAAACTGTTTTTT. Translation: CASSPSGATNEKLFF. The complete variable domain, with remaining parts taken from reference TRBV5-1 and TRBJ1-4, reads KAGVTQTPRYLIKTRGQQVTLSCSPISGHRSVSWYQQTPGQGLQFLFEYFSETQRNKGNFPGRFSGRQFSNSRSEMNVSTLELGDSALYLCASSPSGATNEKLFFGSGTQLSVL.

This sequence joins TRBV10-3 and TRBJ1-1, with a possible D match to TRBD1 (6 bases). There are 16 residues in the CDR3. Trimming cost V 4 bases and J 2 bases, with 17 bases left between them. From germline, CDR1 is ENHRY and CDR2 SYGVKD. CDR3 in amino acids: CAISGARGGGNTEAFF. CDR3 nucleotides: TGTGCCATCAGTGGGGCGAGGGGAGGGGGAAACACTGAAGCTTTCTTT.

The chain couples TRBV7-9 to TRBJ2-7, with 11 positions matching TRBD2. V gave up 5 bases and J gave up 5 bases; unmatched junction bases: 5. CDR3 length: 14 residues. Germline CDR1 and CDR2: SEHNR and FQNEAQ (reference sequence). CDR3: CASSLLAGDDEQYF. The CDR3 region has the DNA TGTGCCAGCAGCCTACTAGCGGGAGACGACGAGCAGTACTTC.

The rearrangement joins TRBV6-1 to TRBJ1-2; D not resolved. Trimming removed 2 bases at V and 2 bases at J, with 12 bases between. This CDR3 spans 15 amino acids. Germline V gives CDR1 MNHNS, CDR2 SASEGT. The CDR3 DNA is TGTGCCAGCAGTGAAACCCAGAGGCGAAACTATGGCTACACCTTC. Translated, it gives CASSETQRRNYGYTF.

The CDR3 sequence: CASSLGGIAEKLFF. CDR3 DNA sequence: TGTGCCAGCAGCCTCGGAGGTATTGCTGAAAAACTGTTTTTT. The chain has TRBV5-4 and TRBJ1-4; D unresolved. The V end lost 4 bases, the J end lost 7 bases, and 14 bases lay between the germline ends. The V gene's germline CDR1 is SGHNT and CDR2 YYREEE (reference sequence). The CDR3 is made up of 14 amino acids.

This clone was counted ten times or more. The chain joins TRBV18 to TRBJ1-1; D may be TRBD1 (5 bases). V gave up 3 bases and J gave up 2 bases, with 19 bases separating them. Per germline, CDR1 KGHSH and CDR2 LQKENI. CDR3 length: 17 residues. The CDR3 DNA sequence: TGTGCCAGCTCACCCCGGGGGACTCGAGAGAAAAACACTGAAGCTTTCTTT. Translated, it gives CASSPRGTREKNTEAFF.

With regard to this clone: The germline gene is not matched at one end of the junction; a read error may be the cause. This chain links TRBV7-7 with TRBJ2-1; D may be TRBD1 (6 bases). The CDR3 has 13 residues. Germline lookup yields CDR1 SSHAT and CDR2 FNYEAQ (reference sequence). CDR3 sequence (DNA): TGTGCTAGCAGCTTGGACAGAGACAATGAGCAGTTCTTC. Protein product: CASSLDRDNEQFF.

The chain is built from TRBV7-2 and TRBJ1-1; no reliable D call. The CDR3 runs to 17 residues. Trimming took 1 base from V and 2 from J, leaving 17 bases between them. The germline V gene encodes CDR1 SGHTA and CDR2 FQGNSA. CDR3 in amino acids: CASSLGRGVRLNTEAFF. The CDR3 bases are TGTGCCAGCAGCTTAGGGCGCGGGGTTCGTCTAAACACTGAAGCTTTCTTT.

CDR3 coding DNA: TGTGCCAGCAGTTCCGGGGGAATAGCCTACGAGCAGTACTTC. Translation gives CASSSGGIAYEQYF. V and J are TRBV6-6 and TRBJ2-7, with D maybe TRBD2 (6 bases). Germline assignment: CDR1 MNHNY and CDR2 SVGAGI (reference sequence). CDR3 length equals 14 residues. Trimming pared 4 bases from V and 2 bases from J, leaving 12 bases between.

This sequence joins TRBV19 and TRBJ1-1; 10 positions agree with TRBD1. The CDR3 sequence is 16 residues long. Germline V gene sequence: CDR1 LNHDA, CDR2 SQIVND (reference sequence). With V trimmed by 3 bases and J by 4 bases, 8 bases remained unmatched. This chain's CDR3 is CASSIRQGAGGTEAFF. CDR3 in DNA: TGTGCCAGTAGTATCCGACAGGGGGCCGGGGGCACTGAAGCTTTCTTT.

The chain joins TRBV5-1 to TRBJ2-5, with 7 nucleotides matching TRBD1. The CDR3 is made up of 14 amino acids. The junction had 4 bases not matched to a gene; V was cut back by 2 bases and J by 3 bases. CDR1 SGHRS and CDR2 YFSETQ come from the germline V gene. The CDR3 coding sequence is TGCGCCAGCAGCTTAGAAGGGACAGAAGAGACCCAGTACTTC. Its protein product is CASSLEGTEETQYF.

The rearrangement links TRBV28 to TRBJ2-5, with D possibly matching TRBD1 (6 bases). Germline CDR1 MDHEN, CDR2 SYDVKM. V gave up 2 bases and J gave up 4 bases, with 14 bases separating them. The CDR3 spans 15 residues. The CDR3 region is CASSLKTGLGETQYF. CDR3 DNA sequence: TGTGCCAGCAGTTTAAAAACAGGGTTAGGAGAGACCCAGTACTTC. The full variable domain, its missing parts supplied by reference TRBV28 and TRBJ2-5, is DVKVTQSSRYLVKRTGEKVFLECVQDMDHENMFWYRQDPGLGLRLIYFSYDVKMKEKGDIPEGYSVSREKKERFSLILESASTNQTSMYLCASSLKTGLGETQYFGPGTRLLVL.

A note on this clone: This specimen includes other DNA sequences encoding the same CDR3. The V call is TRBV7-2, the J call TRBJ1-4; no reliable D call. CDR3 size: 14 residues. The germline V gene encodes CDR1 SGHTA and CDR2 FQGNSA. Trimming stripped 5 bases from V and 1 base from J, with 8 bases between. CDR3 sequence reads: CASSRGGTNEKLFF. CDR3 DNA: TGTGCCAGCAGCCGGGGTGGAACTAATGAAAAACTGTTTTTT. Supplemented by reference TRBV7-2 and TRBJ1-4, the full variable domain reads GAGVSQSPSNKVTEKGKDVELRCDPISGHTALYWYRQSLGQGLEFLIYFQGNSAPDKSGLPSDRFSAERTGGSVSTLTIQRTQQEDSAVYLCASSRGGTNEKLFFGSGTQLSVL.

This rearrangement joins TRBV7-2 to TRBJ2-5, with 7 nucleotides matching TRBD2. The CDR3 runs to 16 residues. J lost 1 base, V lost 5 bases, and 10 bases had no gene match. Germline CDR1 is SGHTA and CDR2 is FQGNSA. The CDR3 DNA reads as TGTGCCAGCAGCAAATGGATTTCTAGCGGCCAAGAGACCCAGTACTTC. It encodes CASSKWISSGQETQYF.

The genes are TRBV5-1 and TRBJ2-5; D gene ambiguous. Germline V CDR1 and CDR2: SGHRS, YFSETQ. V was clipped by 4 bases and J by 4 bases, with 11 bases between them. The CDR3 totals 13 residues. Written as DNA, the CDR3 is TGCGCCAGCAGCACCTCGCCGGGAGAGACCCAGTACTTC. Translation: CASSTSPGETQYF.

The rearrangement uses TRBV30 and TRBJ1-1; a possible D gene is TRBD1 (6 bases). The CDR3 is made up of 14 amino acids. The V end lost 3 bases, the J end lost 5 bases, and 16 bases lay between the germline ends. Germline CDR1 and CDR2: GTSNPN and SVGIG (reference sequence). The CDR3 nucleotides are TGTGCCTGGAGGGTCAGGGGATCGGTAACTGAAGCTTTCTTT. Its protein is CAWRVRGSVTEAFF.

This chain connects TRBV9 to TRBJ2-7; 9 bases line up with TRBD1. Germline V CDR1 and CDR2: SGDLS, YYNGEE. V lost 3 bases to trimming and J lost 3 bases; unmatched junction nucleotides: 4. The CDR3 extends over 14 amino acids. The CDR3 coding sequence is TGTGCCAGCAGCGAGGGACAGGGTAGCTACGAGCAGTACTTC. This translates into CASSEGQGSYEQYF.

The chain's CDR3 is CASRLTGGFSYEQYF. The CDR3 DNA reads TGCGCCAGCAGGTTGACAGGGGGCTTCTCCTACGAGCAGTACTTC. The chain joins TRBV5-1 to TRBJ2-7; 10 bases align to TRBD1. Germline V gives CDR1 SGHRS, CDR2 YFSETQ. The CDR3 extends over 15 amino acids. V lost 5 bases and J lost 0; bases outside the gene matches: 5.

CDR3 bases: TGTGCCAGCTGGCAGGTCTCCTACGAGCAGTACTTC. Encoded protein: CASWQVSYEQYF. The chain is built from TRBV6-5 and TRBJ2-7; D unclear. Per germline, CDR1 MNHEY and CDR2 SVGAGI. The CDR3 has 12 amino acids. The germline V and J ends were trimmed by 8 bases and 0 bases, with 8 bases remaining between them.